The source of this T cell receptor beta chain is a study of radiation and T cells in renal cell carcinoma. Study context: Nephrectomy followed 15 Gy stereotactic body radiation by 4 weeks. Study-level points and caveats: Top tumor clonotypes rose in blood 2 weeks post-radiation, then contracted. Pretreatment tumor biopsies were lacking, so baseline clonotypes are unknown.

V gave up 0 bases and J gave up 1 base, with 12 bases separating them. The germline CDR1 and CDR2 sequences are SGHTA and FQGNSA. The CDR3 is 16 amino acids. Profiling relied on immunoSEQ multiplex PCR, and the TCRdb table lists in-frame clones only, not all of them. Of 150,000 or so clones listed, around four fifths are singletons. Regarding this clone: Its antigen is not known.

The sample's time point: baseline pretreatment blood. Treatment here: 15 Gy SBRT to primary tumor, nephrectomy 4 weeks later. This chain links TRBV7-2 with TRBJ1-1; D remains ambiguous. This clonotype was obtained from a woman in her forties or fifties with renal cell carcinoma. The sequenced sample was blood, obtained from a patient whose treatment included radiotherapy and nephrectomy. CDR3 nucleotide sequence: TGTGCCAGCAGCTTAGCGTCCCCTGGAGCGAACACTGAAGCTTTCTTT. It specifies CASSLASPGANTEAFF.